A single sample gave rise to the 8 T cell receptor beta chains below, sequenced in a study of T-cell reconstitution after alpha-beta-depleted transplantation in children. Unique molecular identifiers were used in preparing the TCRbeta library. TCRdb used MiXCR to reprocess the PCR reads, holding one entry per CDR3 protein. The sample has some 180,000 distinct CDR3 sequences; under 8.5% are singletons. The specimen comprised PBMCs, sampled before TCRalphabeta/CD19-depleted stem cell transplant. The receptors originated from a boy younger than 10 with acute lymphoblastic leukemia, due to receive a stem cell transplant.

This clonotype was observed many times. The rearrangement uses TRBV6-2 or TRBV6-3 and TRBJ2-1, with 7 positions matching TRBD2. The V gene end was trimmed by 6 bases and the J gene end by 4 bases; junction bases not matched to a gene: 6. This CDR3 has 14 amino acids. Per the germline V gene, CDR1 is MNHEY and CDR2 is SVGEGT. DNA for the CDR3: TGTGCCAGCAGGCCGGGACTACCATACAATGAGCAGTTCTTC. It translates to CASRPGLPYNEQFF.

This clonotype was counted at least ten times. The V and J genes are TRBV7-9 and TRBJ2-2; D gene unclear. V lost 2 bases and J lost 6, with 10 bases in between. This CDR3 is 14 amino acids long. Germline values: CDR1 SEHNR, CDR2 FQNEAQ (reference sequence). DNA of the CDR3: TGTGCCAGCAGCTTATCTCTAGGCCCCGGGGAGCTGTTTTTT. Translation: CASSLSLGPGELFF.

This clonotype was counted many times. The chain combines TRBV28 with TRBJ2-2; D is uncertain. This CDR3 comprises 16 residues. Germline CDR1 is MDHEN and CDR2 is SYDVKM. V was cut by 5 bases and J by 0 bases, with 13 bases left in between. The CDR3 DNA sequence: TGTGCCAGCAGTCCTGGGATTACTTCGAACACCGGGGAGCTGTTTTTT. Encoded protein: CASSPGITSNTGELFF.

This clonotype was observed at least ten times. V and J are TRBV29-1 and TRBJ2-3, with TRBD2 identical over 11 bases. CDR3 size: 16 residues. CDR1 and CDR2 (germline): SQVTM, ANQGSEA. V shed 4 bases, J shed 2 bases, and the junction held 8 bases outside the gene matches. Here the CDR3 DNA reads TGCAGCGTTGCGGGGGTAGCGGGAGGGCCCACAGATACGCAGTATTTT. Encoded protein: CSVAGVAGGPTDTQYF.

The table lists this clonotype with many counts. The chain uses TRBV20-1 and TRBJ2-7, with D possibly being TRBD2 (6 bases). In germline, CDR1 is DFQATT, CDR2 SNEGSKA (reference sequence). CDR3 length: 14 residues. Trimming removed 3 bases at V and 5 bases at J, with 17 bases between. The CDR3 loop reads CSASGDGSHDEQYF. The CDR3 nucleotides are TGCAGTGCTAGTGGGGACGGGAGTCACGACGAGCAGTACTTC.

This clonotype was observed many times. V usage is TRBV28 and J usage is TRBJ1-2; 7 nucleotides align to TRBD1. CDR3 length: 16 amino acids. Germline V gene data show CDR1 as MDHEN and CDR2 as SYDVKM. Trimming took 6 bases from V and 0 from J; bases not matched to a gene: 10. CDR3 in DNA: TGTGCCAGCAGAAGACAACCAGGGGGGACTAACTATGGCTACACCTTC. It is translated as CASRRQPGGTNYGYTF.

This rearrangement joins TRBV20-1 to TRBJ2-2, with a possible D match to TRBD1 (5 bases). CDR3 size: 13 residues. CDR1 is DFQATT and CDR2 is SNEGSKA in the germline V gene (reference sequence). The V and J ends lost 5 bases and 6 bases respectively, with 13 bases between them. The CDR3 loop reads CSALRAHPGELFF. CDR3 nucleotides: TGCAGTGCTCTCAGGGCCCACCCCGGGGAGCTGTTTTTT.

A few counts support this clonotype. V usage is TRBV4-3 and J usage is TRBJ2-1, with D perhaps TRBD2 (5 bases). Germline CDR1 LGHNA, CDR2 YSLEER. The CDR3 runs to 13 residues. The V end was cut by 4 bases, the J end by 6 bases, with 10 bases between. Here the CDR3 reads CASSPTTSNEQFF. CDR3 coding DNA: TGCGCCAGCAGCCCTACTACTAGCAATGAGCAGTTCTTC.